This TCR beta chain was sequenced in a study of blood T cell repertoires in COVID-19. Study in general: Acute-phase and convalescent COVID-19 samples originated in the United States, Italy and Spain.

The CDR3 sequence is 13 residues long. V lost 3 bases and J lost 6; bases outside the gene matches: 3. In germline, CDR1 is MGHRA, CDR2 YSYEKL. In the authors' methods: How many nucleated cells were present was estimated from reference gene primer amplification. Sequencing was performed with immunoSEQ multiplex PCR; in TCRdb, only in-frame clones are kept and a portion is missing. V and J calls plus clone size are reproduced from that table; the DNA served to infer D and trimming. The sample carries some 140,000 clones, approximately 80% recorded once. Specimen: peripheral blood. This receptor was taken from a woman aged 55-70 years with acute or convalescent COVID-19. V is TRBV4-1 and J is TRBJ1-2; 8 nucleotides agree with TRBD1. The CDR3 DNA is TGCGCCAGCAGCCAGACAGGGGTGGATGGCTACACCTTC. Translation: CASSQTGVDGYTF.